Presented here are 27 T cell receptor beta chains from one specimen sequenced in a study of response to subunit inactivated influenza vaccine. TCRdb redid the calling of the RT-PCR reads with MiXCR, one entry per CDR3 protein. The sample carries 300,000 to 350,000 distinct CDR3 sequences, around 20% recorded once. The sample in question was PBMCs from blood, obtained about 20 months after vaccination. These receptors were collected from a man aged 50-75 years who received an inactivated influenza vaccine.

The sample holds one count of this clonotype. J is TRBJ2-1 and V is TRBV7-3, with D tentatively TRBD1 (6 bases). The CDR3 spans 15 residues. Trimming removed 5 bases from V and 6 bases from J, with 17 bases in between. The V gene's germline CDR1 is SGHTA and CDR2 FQGTGA. The CDR3 DNA reads TGTGCCAGCAGCCTAGTACAGGGTTCCGGCAATGAGCAGTTCTTC. Protein sequence: CASSLVQGSGNEQFF.

This clonotype has at least ten counts. The genes are TRBV4-1 and TRBJ1-5, with D unclear. Germline CDR1 and CDR2: MGHRA and YSYEKL. The CDR3 has 15 amino acids. The V and J ends lost 8 bases and 0 bases respectively, with 14 bases between them. CDR3 sequence: CASCLDLNSNQPQHF. In DNA, the CDR3 is TGCGCCAGCTGTCTGGACCTTAATAGCAATCAGCCCCAGCATTTT.

The table lists this clonotype with a few counts. The CDR3 here is CASSQDRLGEQYF. The CDR3 DNA is TGTGCCAGCAGCCAAGATCGCCTTGGGGAGCAGTACTTC. The chain employs TRBV4-2 and TRBJ2-7; D uncertain. The germline V gene encodes CDR1 LGHNA and CDR2 YNFKEQ. The CDR3 is 13 amino acids. V lost 0 bases and J lost 7, with 10 bases in between.

This chain uses TRBV10-3 with TRBJ2-3, with D tentatively TRBD2 (6 bases). CDR3 length equals 13 residues. V shed 4 bases and J shed 2 bases, with 7 bases lying between them. Per germline, CDR1 ENHRY and CDR2 SYGVKD. In DNA, the CDR3 is TGTGCCATCAGTGGGACTACCACAGATACGCAGTATTTT. Its translation is CAISGTTTDTQYF.

This clonotype occurred a few times. The rearrangement links TRBV7-9 to TRBJ1-1; D gene ambiguous. V dropped 3 bases and J dropped 6 bases, with 8 bases sitting between them. Germline-derived CDR1 and CDR2 are SEHNR and FQNEAQ (reference sequence). This CDR3 contains 12 residues. CDR3 sequence: CASSFGDPEAFF. In DNA, the CDR3 is TGTGCCAGCAGCTTCGGTGACCCTGAAGCTTTCTTT.

This clonotype occurred a few times. The chain is built from TRBV7-8 and TRBJ2-5, with TRBD2 matching 9 bases. Trimming cost V 5 bases and J 5 bases; bases outside gene matches: 9. Germline loops: CDR1 SGHVS, CDR2 FQNEAQ. This CDR3 comprises 15 residues. CDR3: CASSSQRGVGETQYF. In DNA, the CDR3 is TGTGCCAGCAGCAGCCAGCGGGGGGTGGGGGAGACCCAGTACTTC. Full variable domain (outside the CDR3, taken from reference TRBV7-8 and TRBJ2-5): GAGVSQSPRYKVAKRGQDVALRCDPISGHVSLFWYQQALGQGPEFLTYFQNEAQLDKSGLPSDRFFAERPEGSVSTLKIQRTQQEDSAVYLCASSSQRGVGETQYFGPGTRLLVL.

The table lists this clonotype with a few counts. This chain connects TRBV5-1 to TRBJ1-2; TRBD1 matches 10 bases. V dropped 3 bases and J dropped 6; count of bases not matched to a gene: 8. The CDR3 spans 15 residues. Germline assignment: CDR1 SGHRS and CDR2 YFSETQ. CDR3 sequence: CASSSRQGAGHGYTF. The CDR3 coding sequence is TGCGCCAGCAGCTCCCGACAGGGGGCAGGGCATGGCTACACCTTC.

The chain has TRBV7-9 and TRBJ2-7; D is unresolved. Germline V CDR1 and CDR2: SEHNR, FQNEAQ (reference sequence). This CDR3 is built from 15 residues. Trimming pared 0 bases from V and 2 bases from J, leaving 11 bases between. The CDR3 spells CASSLAGGLAYEQYF. In nucleotides, the CDR3 is TGTGCCAGCAGCTTAGCGGGTGGATTGGCCTACGAGCAGTACTTC.

This clonotype occurred a few times. This chain links TRBV20-1 with TRBJ1-2, with a possible D match to TRBD1 (5 bases). The germline CDR1 and CDR2 sequences are DFQATT and SNEGSKA (reference sequence). This CDR3 contains 13 residues. Trimming took 1 base from V and 5 from J, leaving 11 bases between them. CDR3: CSARGPGPYGYTF. The CDR3 DNA follows: TGCAGTGCTAGAGGACCGGGACCTTATGGCTACACCTTC.

This clonotype was counted between two and nine times. This chain joins TRBV24-1 and TRBJ2-1; D ambiguous. The CDR3 has 14 residues. Trimming stripped 4 bases from V and 0 bases from J, with 6 bases between. Germline V lookup: CDR1 KGHDR, CDR2 SFDVKD. The CDR3 spells CATSETLSYNEQFF. CDR3 coding DNA: TGTGCCACCAGTGAGACCCTCTCCTACAATGAGCAGTTCTTC.

For the CDR3, the DNA is TGCAGTGCTAGAGATGGGCTCGAATTGGACGAGCAGTACTTC. This translates into CSARDGLELDEQYF. This chain joins TRBV20-1 and TRBJ2-7; no reliable D call. This CDR3 region has 14 residues. V gave up 0 bases and J gave up 5 bases, with 14 bases separating them. From germline, CDR1 is DFQATT and CDR2 SNEGSKA (reference sequence).

This clonotype was seen a handful of times. V is TRBV10-3 and J is TRBJ2-6; 7 positions agree with TRBD1. The trim removed 8 bases at V and 3 bases at J, leaving 7 bases unmatched. Germline CDR1 reads ENHRY; CDR2 reads SYGVKD. This CDR3 comprises 15 residues. The DNA for the CDR3 is TGTGCCATCGGGGCAGGGGGAGATGGGGCCAACGTCCTGACTTTC. Translated: CAIGAGGDGANVLTF.

The rearrangement uses TRBV3-1 and TRBJ1-6; no definite D call. V lost 3 bases, J lost 16 bases, and 10 bases lay in between. Per the germline V gene, CDR1 is LGHDT and CDR2 is YNNKEL (reference sequence). There are 11 residues in the CDR3. The CDR3 region is CASSQSGSLHF. The CDR3 DNA sequence: TGTGCCAGCAGCCAGTCGGGCTCACTCCACTTT.

The chain employs TRBV5-1 and TRBJ1-4; TRBD1 aligns across 9 bases. CDR3 length: 14 amino acids. V shed 7 bases, J shed 2 bases, and the junction held 3 bases outside the gene matches. From germline, CDR1 is SGHRS and CDR2 YFSETQ. The CDR3 sequence: CASGTGWTNEKLFF. CDR3 DNA: TGCGCCAGCGGGACAGGGTGGACTAATGAAAAACTGTTTTTT.

This chain connects TRBV7-8 to TRBJ2-3; tentative D call: TRBD2 (6 bases). CDR1 and CDR2 from the germline V gene are SGHVS and FQNEAQ. CDR3 size: 14 residues. The V end was cut by 3 bases, the J end by 7 bases, with 14 bases between. The CDR3 region has the DNA TGTGCCAGCAGCTTGGCCGGGACTGGGAATACGCAGTATTTT. It yields the protein CASSLAGTGNTQYF.

The sample holds a few counts of this clonotype. The V call is TRBV7-3, the J call TRBJ2-3; no definite D call. The germline V and J ends were trimmed by 5 bases and 6 bases, with 9 bases remaining between them. The CDR3 is made up of 12 amino acids. Germline CDR1 reads SGHTA; CDR2 reads FQGTGA. Here the CDR3 reads CASSLSGDTQYF. The CDR3 nucleotides are TGTGCCAGCAGCCTAAGTGGGGATACGCAGTATTTT.

This clonotype was seen many times. This sequence joins TRBV6-5 and TRBJ2-7, with 9 bases fitting TRBD1. CDR1 and CDR2 from the germline V gene are MNHEY and SVGAGI. The ends lost 2 bases at V and 10 bases at J; junction bases unmatched: 6. CDR3 length: 13 residues. CDR3 nucleotides: TGTGCCAGCAGTTACACCGGGACAGGGTATCAGTACTTC. Translating it yields CASSYTGTGYQYF.

This clonotype has only a few counts. V is TRBV29-1 and J is TRBJ2-3, with D perhaps given as TRBD1 or TRBD2 (5 bases each). Germline V CDR1 and CDR2: SQVTM, ANQGSEA. This CDR3 region has 12 residues. V dropped 7 bases and J dropped 4 bases, with 12 bases sitting between them. The chain's CDR3 is CSGGLGADTQYF. In nucleotides, the CDR3 is TGCAGCGGGGGCCTGGGGGCAGATACGCAGTATTTT.

This clonotype was counted at least ten times. This chain links TRBV7-6 with TRBJ2-3, with 7 bases fitting TRBD1. The V gene end was trimmed by 3 bases and the J gene end by 3 bases; junction bases not matched to a gene: 3. There are 14 residues in the CDR3. The germline gives CDR1 SGHVS, CDR2 FNYEAQ. The CDR3 coding sequence is TGTGCCAGCAGCTTGGGCAGGGGGACAGATACGCAGTATTTT. Its translation: CASSLGRGTDTQYF.

The chain carries TRBV6-1 and TRBJ2-7, with 9 bases identical to TRBD1. This CDR3 contains 19 residues. The V gene's germline CDR1 is MNHNS and CDR2 SASEGT. With 5 bases clipped from V and 6 bases from J, the junction kept 23 bases outside the gene matches. This CDR3 reads CASSMTGQGTITLFSEQYF. In DNA, the CDR3 is TGTGCCAGCAGTATGACGGGACAGGGAACTATTACGTTGTTTAGCGAGCAGTACTTC.

CDR3 bases: TGTGCCAGCAGTTTGGACAGGGGAAACATTCAGTACTTC. Amino acid sequence: CASSLDRGNIQYF. The V and J genes are TRBV12-3 or TRBV12-4 and TRBJ2-4; 9 bases are a match to TRBD1. The trim removed 3 bases at V and 6 bases at J, leaving 0 bases unmatched. The CDR3 runs 13 residues.

This chain links TRBV20-1 with TRBJ2-5; unclear D gene. V dropped 0 bases and J dropped 6 bases, with 11 bases sitting between them. The CDR3 is 13 residues long. Germline CDR1 is DFQATT and CDR2 is SNEGSKA (reference sequence). The CDR3 is CSARDVGLKTQYF. The CDR3 nucleotides are TGCAGTGCTAGAGACGTAGGGTTGAAGACCCAGTACTTC.

The V and J genes are TRBV7-9 and TRBJ2-5; TRBD1 matches at 7 bases. Germline trimming cut 5 bases from V and 4 bases from J; bases unmatched to any gene: 7. CDR1 and CDR2 from the germline V gene are SEHNR and FQNEAQ (reference sequence). The CDR3 sequence is 14 residues long. CDR3 in DNA: TGTGCCAGCAGCCCGGAGACAGGGCGAGAGACCCAGTACTTC. It is translated as CASSPETGRETQYF.

V is TRBV11-3 and J is TRBJ2-1; weak D call: TRBD2 (5 bases). Per the germline V gene, CDR1 is SGHNT and CDR2 is YENEEA. The CDR3 sequence is 15 residues long. V dropped 1 base and J dropped 1 base, with 8 bases sitting between them. In DNA, the CDR3 is TGTGCCAGCAGCTTAGCCGGGATATCCTACAATGAGCAGTTCTTC. It codes for CASSLAGISYNEQFF.

In this sample, this clonotype turned up a few times. The V call is TRBV20-1, the J call TRBJ1-1, with TRBD1 identical over 8 bases. CDR1 and CDR2 from the germline V gene are DFQATT and SNEGSKA (reference sequence). CDR3 size: 15 residues. J was trimmed by 5 bases and V by 2 bases; bases with no gene match: 10. The DNA of the CDR3 is TGCAGTGCTAGACCATCACCGGGACAGGCGACTGAAGCTTTCTTT. Its protein is CSARPSPGQATEAFF.

The genes are TRBV29-1 and TRBJ2-3; D perhaps matches TRBD1 (5 bases). CDR3 size: 13 residues. CDR1 and CDR2 from the germline V gene are SQVTM and ANQGSEA. Trimming left V 8 bases short and J 0 bases short, with 12 bases between. CDR3 residues: CSSKGVSTDTQYF. The CDR3 bases are TGCAGCTCAAAAGGGGTGAGCACAGATACGCAGTATTTT.

V usage is TRBV6-6 and J usage is TRBJ2-2; no clear D. Deletions cut 7 bases from V and 1 base from J, with 4 bases between. Germline V CDR1 and CDR2: MNHNY, SVGAGI (reference sequence). The CDR3 spans 12 residues. The CDR3 region is CASTENTGELFF. The CDR3 DNA reads TGTGCCAGCACGGAGAACACCGGGGAGCTGTTTTTT.